This TCR beta chain came from a study of CD8+ T cells in alopecia areata. Study at large: Female approximately 7-11-week-old C3H/HeJ recipients received skin from 6-12-month-old C3H/HeJ graft donors with spontaneous alopecia.

Regarding the study as a whole: Resident alphabeta T-cell populations of normal skin are likewise subject to sequencing in scalp samples.

This clone occurred many times. The antigen is not known. The genes are named according to mouse. The read halts 4 residues ahead of the CDR3 end, with the missing end drawn from the germline J gene. V lost 4 bases to trimming and J lost 1 base, with 8 bases between them. In germline, CDR1 is NNHDY, CDR2 SYVADS. This CDR3 comprises 13 residues. After isolation, RNA underwent reverse transcription to generate cDNA as the sequencing template. Assay: immunoSEQ multiplex PCR; the TCRdb copy retains only in-frame clones and omits some. This repertoire holds around 110,000 clones, and none appear only once. The J gene is TRBJ1-2, the V gene TRBV13-3; D is unresolved. The source of this sequence is a C3H/HeJ mouse with alopecia areata. The MHC haplotype of this mouse line is H2-k. Sequences were obtained from lesional skin. Partial CDR3 DNA: TGTGCCAGCAGTCATTTACAAAACTCC. As protein: CASSHLQNS. The CDR3 as a whole reads CASSHLQNSDYTF.